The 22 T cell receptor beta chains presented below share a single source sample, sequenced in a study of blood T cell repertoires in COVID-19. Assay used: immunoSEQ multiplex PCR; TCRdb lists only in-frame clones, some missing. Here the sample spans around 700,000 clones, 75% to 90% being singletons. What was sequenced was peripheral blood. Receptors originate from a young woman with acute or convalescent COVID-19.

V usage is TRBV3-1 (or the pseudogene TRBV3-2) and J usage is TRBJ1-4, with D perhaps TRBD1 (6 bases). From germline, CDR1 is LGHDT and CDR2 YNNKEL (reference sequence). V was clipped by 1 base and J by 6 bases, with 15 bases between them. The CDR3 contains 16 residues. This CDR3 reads CASSQGGEGHHEKLFF. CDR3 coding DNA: TGTGCCAGCAGCCAAGGTGGGGAGGGACACCATGAAAAACTGTTTTTT.

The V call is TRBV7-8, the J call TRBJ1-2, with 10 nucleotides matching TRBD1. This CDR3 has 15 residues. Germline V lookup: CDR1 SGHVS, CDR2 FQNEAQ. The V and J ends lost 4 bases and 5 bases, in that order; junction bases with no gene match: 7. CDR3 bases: TGTGCCAGCAGCTCCGGACAGGGGGAATGGTATGGCTACACCTTC. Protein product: CASSSGQGEWYGYTF.

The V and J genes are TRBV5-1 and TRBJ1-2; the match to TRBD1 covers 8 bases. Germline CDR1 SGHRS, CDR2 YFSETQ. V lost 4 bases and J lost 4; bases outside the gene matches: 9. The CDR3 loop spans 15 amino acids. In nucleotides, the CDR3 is TGCGCCAGCAGCCTGGACAGGGCCGAGACCTATGGCTACACCTTC. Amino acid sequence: CASSLDRAETYGYTF.

The DNA for the CDR3 is TGTGCCAGCAGTCTCTGGACAGGGCGCTCCTACGAGCAGTACTTC. Amino acid sequence: CASSLWTGRSYEQYF. The rearrangement uses TRBV28 and TRBJ2-7; 8 bases are shared with TRBD1. Germline V gives CDR1 MDHEN, CDR2 SYDVKM. Unmatched junction bases numbered 6, after V lost 5 bases and J lost 0 bases. The CDR3 is made up of 15 amino acids. Full variable domain (rest looked up from reference TRBV28 and TRBJ2-7): DVKVTQSSRYLVKRTGEKVFLECVQDMDHENMFWYRQDPGLGLRLIYFSYDVKMKEKGDIPEGYSVSREKKERFSLILESASTNQTSMYLCASSLWTGRSYEQYFGPGTRLTVT.

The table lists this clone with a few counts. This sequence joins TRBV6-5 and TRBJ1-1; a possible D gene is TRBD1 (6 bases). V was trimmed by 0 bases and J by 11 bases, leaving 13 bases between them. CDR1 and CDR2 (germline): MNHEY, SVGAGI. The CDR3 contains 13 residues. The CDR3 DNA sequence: TGTGCCAGCAGTTACTCGGGGGCCCCCGGGGCTTTCTTT. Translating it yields CASSYSGAPGAFF.

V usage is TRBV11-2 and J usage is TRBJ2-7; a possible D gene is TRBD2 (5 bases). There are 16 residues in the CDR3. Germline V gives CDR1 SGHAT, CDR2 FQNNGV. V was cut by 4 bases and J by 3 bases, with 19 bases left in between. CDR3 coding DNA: TGTGCCAGCAGCTCCGCCCGAGGGCAGGCGATCTACGAGCAGTACTTC. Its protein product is CASSSARGQAIYEQYF. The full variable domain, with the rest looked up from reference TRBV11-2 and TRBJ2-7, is EAGVAQSPRYKIIEKRQSVAFWCNPISGHATLYWYQQILGQGPKLLIQFQNNGVVDDSQLPKDRFSAERLKGVDSTLKIQPAKLEDSAVYLCASSSARGQAIYEQYFGPGTRLTVT.

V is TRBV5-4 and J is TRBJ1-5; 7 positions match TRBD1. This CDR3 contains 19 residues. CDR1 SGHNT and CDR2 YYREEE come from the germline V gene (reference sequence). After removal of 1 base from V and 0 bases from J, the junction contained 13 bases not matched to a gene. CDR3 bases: TGTGCCAGCAGCTTGACTTTGGGGGGACAGCCCTATAGCAATCAGCCCCAGCATTTT. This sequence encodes CASSLTLGGQPYSNQPQHF.

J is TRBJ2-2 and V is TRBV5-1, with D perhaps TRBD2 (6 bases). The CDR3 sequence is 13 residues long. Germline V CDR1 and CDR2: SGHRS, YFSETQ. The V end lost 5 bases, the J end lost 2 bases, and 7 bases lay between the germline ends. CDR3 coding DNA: TGCGCCAGCAGGGGGGGTAACACCGGGGAGCTGTTTTTT. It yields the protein CASRGGNTGELFF.

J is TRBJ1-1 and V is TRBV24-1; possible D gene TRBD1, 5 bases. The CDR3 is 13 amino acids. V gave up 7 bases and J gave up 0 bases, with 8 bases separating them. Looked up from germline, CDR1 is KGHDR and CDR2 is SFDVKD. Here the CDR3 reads CATRQGLNTEAFF. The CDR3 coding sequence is TGTGCCACCAGGCAGGGCCTGAACACTGAAGCTTTCTTT.

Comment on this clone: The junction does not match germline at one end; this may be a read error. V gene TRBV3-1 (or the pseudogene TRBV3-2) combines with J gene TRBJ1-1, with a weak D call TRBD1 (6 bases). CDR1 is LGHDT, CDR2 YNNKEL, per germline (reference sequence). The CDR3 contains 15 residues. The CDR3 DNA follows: TGTGCCAGCGGCCAAGAGCGGGGGCGGATTGCTGAAGCTTTCTTT. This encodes CASGQERGRIAEAFF.

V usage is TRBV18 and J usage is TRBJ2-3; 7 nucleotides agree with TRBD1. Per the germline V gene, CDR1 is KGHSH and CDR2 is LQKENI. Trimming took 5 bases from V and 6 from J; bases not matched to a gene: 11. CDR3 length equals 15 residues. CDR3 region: CASSSRQGGSDTQYF. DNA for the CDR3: TGTGCCAGCTCATCGAGACAGGGTGGGTCGGATACGCAGTATTTT. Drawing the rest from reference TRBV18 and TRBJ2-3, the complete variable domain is NAGVMQNPRHLVRRRGQEARLRCSPMKGHSHVYWYRQLPEEGLKFMVYLQKENIIDESGMPKERFSAEFPKEGPSILRIQQVVRGDSAAYFCASSSRQGGSDTQYFGPGTRLTVL.

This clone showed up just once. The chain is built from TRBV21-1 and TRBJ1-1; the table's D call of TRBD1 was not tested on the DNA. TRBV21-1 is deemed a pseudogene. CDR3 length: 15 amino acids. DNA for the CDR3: TGTGCCAGCAGCAAAGACAGGGATGGGGACACTGAAGCTTTCTTT. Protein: CASSKDRDGDTEAFF.

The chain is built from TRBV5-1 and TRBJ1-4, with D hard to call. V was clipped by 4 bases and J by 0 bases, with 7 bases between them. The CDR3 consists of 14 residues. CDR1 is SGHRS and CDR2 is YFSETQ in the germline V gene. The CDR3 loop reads CASSVTATNEKLFF. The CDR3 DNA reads TGCGCCAGCAGCGTCACAGCAACTAATGAAAAACTGTTTTTT.

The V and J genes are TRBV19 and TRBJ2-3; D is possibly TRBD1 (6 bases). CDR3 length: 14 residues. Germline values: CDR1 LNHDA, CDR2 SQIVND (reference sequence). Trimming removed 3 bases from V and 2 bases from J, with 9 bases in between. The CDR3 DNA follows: TGTGCCAGTAGTATCCGGGACAACACAGATACGCAGTATTTT. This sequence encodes CASSIRDNTDTQYF.

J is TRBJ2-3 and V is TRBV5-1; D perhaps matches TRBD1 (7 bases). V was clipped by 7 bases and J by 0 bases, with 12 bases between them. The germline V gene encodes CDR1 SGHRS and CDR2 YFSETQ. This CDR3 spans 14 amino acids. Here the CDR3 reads CASGRDSSTDTQYF. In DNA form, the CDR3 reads TGCGCCAGCGGGCGGGACAGCAGCACAGATACGCAGTATTTT. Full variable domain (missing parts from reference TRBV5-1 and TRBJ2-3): KAGVTQTPRYLIKTRGQQVTLSCSPISGHRSVSWYQQTPGQGLQFLFEYFSETQRNKGNFPGRFSGRQFSNSRSEMNVSTLELGDSALYLCASGRDSSTDTQYFGPGTRLTVL.

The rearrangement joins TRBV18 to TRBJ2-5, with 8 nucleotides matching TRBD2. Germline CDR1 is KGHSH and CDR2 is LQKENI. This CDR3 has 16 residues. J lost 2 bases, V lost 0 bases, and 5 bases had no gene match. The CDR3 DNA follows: TGTGCCAGCTCACCACCGATAGCGGGGCTGCAAGAGACCCAGTACTTC. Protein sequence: CASSPPIAGLQETQYF.

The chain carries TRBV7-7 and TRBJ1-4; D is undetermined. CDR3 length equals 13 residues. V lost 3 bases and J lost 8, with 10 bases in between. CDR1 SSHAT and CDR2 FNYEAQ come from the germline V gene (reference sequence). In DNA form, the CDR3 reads TGTGCCAGCAGCTTGTCGAGCCGGGAAAAACTGTTTTTT. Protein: CASSLSSREKLFF.

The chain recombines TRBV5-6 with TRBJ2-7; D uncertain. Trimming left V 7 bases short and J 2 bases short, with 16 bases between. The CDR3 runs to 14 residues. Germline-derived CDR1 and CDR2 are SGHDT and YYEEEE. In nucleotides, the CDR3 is TGTGCCAGCTTCGAACAAGGAGTGACCTACGAGCAGTACTTC. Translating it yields CASFEQGVTYEQYF. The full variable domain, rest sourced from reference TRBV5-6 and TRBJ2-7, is DAGVTQSPTHLIKTRGQQVTLRCSPKSGHDTVSWYQQALGQGPQFIFQYYEEEERQRGNFPDRFSGHQFPNYSSELNVNALLLGDSALYLCASFEQGVTYEQYFGPGTRLTVT.

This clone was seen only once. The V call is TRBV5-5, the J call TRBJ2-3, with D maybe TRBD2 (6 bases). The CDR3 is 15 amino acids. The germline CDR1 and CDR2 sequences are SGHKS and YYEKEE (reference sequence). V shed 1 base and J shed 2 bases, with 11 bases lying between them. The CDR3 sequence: CASSLYGGATDTQYF. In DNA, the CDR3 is TGTGCCAGCAGCTTGTATGGCGGGGCCACAGATACGCAGTATTTT.

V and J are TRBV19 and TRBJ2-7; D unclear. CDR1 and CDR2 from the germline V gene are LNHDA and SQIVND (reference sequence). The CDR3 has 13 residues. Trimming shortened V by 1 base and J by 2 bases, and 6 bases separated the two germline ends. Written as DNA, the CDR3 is TGTGCCAGTAGTATAGGCCCAGCCTACGAGCAGTACTTC. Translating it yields CASSIGPAYEQYF.

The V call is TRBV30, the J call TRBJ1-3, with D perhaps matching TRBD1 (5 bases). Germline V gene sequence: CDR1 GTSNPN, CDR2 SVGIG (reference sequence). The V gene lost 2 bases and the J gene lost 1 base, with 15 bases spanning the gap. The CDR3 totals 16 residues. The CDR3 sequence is CAWSRRGLESGNTIYF. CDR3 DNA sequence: TGTGCCTGGAGTAGGAGGGGATTAGAATCTGGAAACACCATATATTTT.

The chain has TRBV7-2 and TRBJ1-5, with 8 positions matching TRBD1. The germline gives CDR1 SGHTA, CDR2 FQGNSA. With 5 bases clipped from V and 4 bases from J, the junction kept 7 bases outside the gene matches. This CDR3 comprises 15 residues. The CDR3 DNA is TGTGCCAGCAGCAACGGACAGGGCCTAAATCAGCCCCAGCATTTT. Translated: CASSNGQGLNQPQHF.